A selection of T cell receptor beta chains follows, all from one sample in a study of blood T cells in healthy people across ages. From the 5' RACE reads, TCRdb called clonotypes with MiXCR, one entry per CDR3 protein. The top ten hold roughly 23% of the sample, which has approximately 2,000,000 distinct CDR3 sequences, around 40% seen once. What was sequenced was blood. The receptors were gathered from a human donor in good health. Both conserved end residues are part of each CDR3. Each record gives: clone size, J gene, V gene, D gene, CDR3 DNA, CDR3 protein. The D gene is left open where the match is weak. Clone size is stated in some rows and not others, as once, few, many or a class when expanded.

few	TRBJ2-3	TRBV7-8	-	TGTGCCAGCAGCTTAGGTTCCTTTCGAGGGCCCGCCCGCACAGATACGCAGTATTTT	CASSLGSFRGPARTDTQYF
-	TRBJ2-1	TRBV11-3	-	TGTGCCAGCAGCTTCCGGGGCTCCCTAGGCAATGAGCAGTTCTTC	CASSFRGSLGNEQFF
few	TRBJ2-3	TRBV4-3	-	TGCGCCAGCAGCCAAGATACAGGGTTTGGCACAGATACGCAGTATTTT	CASSQDTGFGTDTQYF
-	TRBJ2-5	TRBV12-3/TRBV12-4	TRBD1	TGTGCCAGCAGTAACGGACAGGGTGCGGGTGAGACCCAGTACTTC	CASSNGQGAGETQYF
few	TRBJ2-7	TRBV6-2/TRBV6-3	-	TGTGCCAGCAGTTGGGGGACTCTCCCCTACGAGCAGTACTTC	CASSWGTLPYEQYF
few	TRBJ2-1	TRBV15	TRBD2	TGTGCCACCAGCACCCCAGGGACTAGCGGGCTTTGGTATGAGCAGTTCTTC	CATSTPGTSGLWYEQFF
-	TRBJ1-5	TRBV4-1	-	TGCGCCAGCAGCCAAGAGGGCGGCTCTAGCAATCAGCCCCAGCATTTT	CASSQEGGSSNQPQHF
-	TRBJ2-1	TRBV28	-	TGTGCCAGCAGATCGTCCGGGAGTGAGCAGTTCTTC	CASRSSGSEQFF
-	TRBJ1-1	TRBV7-2	TRBD1	TGTGCCAGCCTTGGACAGGGGACCTCTGAAGCTTTCTTT	CASLGQGTSEAFF
-	TRBJ1-5	TRBV11-1	-	TGTGCCAGCAGCTTAAACATTAGACAGCCCCAGCATTTT	CASSLNIRQPQHF
once	TRBJ2-3	TRBV5-1	TRBD2	TGCGCCAGCAGCGGGGGACTAGCGGGACTAACAGATACGCAGTATTTT	CASSGGLAGLTDTQYF
-	TRBJ2-1	TRBV20-1	-	TGCAGTGCACCCACTAAGTCTCTTGATGAGCAGTTCTTC	CSAPTKSLDEQFF
-	TRBJ2-7	TRBV6-1	-	TGTGCCAGCGGACAGTCTCACTACAATGAGCAGTACTTC	CASGQSHYNEQYF
-	TRBJ2-7	TRBV7-6	-	TGTGCCAGCAGCGTAAGGGTACAGGGTCCTGTCTCCTACAAGCAGTACTTC	CASSVRVQGPVSYKQYF
-	TRBJ2-3	TRBV7-2	TRBD2	TGTGCCAGCAGCTTAGGACTAGCGGGGGGGCCCCCAGATACGCAGTATTTT	CASSLGLAGGPPDTQYF
-	TRBJ1-6	TRBV6-1	TRBD1	TGTGCCAGCAGTGAGGGACAGGGGGATAATTCACCCCGCCACTTT	CASSEGQGDNSPRHF
-	TRBJ2-1	TRBV7-9	TRBD2	TGTGCCAGCAGCATAGCGGGATACAATGAGCAGTTCTTC	CASSIAGYNEQFF
-	TRBJ2-4	TRBV4-2	-	TGTGCCAGCAGCCAGGGAGAGACATCTCGAAACATTCAGTACTTC	CASSQGETSRNIQYF
-	TRBJ2-7	TRBV27	-	TGTGCCAGTAGCCGGGCCCCCCCAGTCCACGAGCAGTACTTC	CASSRAPPVHEQYF
-	TRBJ1-2	TRBV6-5	-	TGTGTCAGCAGTTACTCGTTGTTTGCGGATGTCGGCTACACCTTC	CVSSYSLFADVGYTF
-	TRBJ1-6	TRBV12-3/TRBV12-4	-	TGTGCCAGCAGTGGCGATTCACCCCTCCACTTT	CASSGDSPLHF
-	TRBJ1-1	TRBV9	-	TGTGCCAGCAGCCCGCACTCGCAGGCCCCGAACACTGAAGCTTTCTTT	CASSPHSQAPNTEAFF
-	TRBJ2-5	TRBV4-2	TRBD2	TGTGCCAGCAGCCAAGTAACAGCGGGGGAGACCCAGTACTTC	CASSQVTAGETQYF
-	TRBJ2-1	TRBV7-8	-	TGTGCCAGCAGCTTAGTTCCAGGGGCGAGGAACAATGAGCAGTTCTTC	CASSLVPGARNNEQFF
few	TRBJ2-1	TRBV3-1	-	TGTGCCAGCAGCCACGGGACTTCCCGAAGCTCCTACAATGAGCAGTTCTTC	CASSHGTSRSSYNEQFF
-	TRBJ2-5	TRBV7-2	TRBD2	TGTGCCAGCAGCTTAAGCGGGAACCGAGAGACCCAGTACTTC	CASSLSGNRETQYF
few	TRBJ1-5	TRBV7-2	-	TGTGCCAGCAGCTCGCAGGGACCCAATCAGCCCCAGCATTTT	CASSSQGPNQPQHF
once	TRBJ2-5	TRBV5-1	-	TGCGCCAGCAGCTCCCAGGGGGGGGAACGTCAGACCCAGTACTTC	CASSSQGGERQTQYF
few	TRBJ1-2	TRBV4-1	-	TGCGCCAGCAGCCAAGAAGTGTCGGGGAGTTTCTATGGCTACACCTTC	CASSQEVSGSFYGYTF
-	TRBJ2-1	TRBV7-2	-	TGTGCCAGCAGACAACCAGGGGCCATCTACAATGAGCAGTTCTTC	CASRQPGAIYNEQFF
-	TRBJ2-6	TRBV7-9	-	TGTGCCAGCAGCCCGCAGGGCGGGGAATCTGGGGCCAACGTCCTGACTTTC	CASSPQGGESGANVLTF
-	TRBJ1-1	TRBV29-1	-	TGCAGCGTTGAACGCACTGGGGGCACTGAAGCTTTCTTT	CSVERTGGTEAFF
few	TRBJ2-5	TRBV7-7	-	TGTGCCAGCAGTCAAAATGCAAACACACAAGAGACCAAGTACTTC	CASSQNANTQETKYF
once	TRBJ2-7	TRBV28	-	TGTGCCAGCAGACCTAGCCGGGACACAGGATACGAGCAGTACTTC	CASRPSRDTGYEQYF
few	TRBJ1-3	TRBV7-9	-	TGTGCCAGCAGCCTCCACAGCGGAAACACCATATATTTT	CASSLHSGNTIYF
few	TRBJ2-3	TRBV29-1	-	TGCAGCCTTTCCCTCACAGATACGCAGTATTTT	CSLSLTDTQYF
few	TRBJ1-2	TRBV5-1	TRBD1	TGCGCCAGCAGCCCTGGACAGGAAGGCTACACCTTC	CASSPGQEGYTF
few	TRBJ1-2	TRBV25-1	-	TGTGCCAGCACCCTCGGCGCCGGTACGCGCTACACCTTC	CASTLGAGTRYTF
-	TRBJ1-5	TRBV12-3/TRBV12-4	-	TGTGCCAGCAGTTTGGGGGTTTGGAGCAATCAGCCCCAGCATTTT	CASSLGVWSNQPQHF
-	TRBJ2-1	TRBV18	-	TGTGCCAGCTCCCGAAGAGGGTTTGTATGGGGTGAGCAGTTCTTC	CASSRRGFVWGEQFF
-	TRBJ2-3	TRBV2	-	TGTGCCAGCATGCGCCTCACAGATACGCAGTATTTT	CASMRLTDTQYF
few	TRBJ2-7	TRBV28	-	TGTGCCAGCAGTTTATGGACAAACTCCTACGAGCAGTACTTC	CASSLWTNSYEQYF
-	TRBJ1-1	TRBV12-3/TRBV12-4	-	TGTGCCAGCAGTTCCGGCCCCCACACTGAAGCTTTCTTT	CASSSGPHTEAFF
-	TRBJ2-1	TRBV19	-	TGTGCCAGTAGTATGAGGACGGTCAATGAGCAGTTCTTC	CASSMRTVNEQFF
few	TRBJ1-2	TRBV4-3	-	TGCGCCAGCAGCCAAGGGAATTCCGTCTATGGCTACACCTTC	CASSQGNSVYGYTF
few	TRBJ1-5	TRBV7-2	-	TGTGCCAGCAGCCGCTTCGGCAATCAGCCCCAGCATTTT	CASSRFGNQPQHF
-	TRBJ2-1	TRBV28	-	TGTGCCAGCAGTTTTATCGGAAGGGACGGGCAGTTCTTC	CASSFIGRDGQFF
-	TRBJ1-2	TRBV29-1	-	TGCAGCGTCGCTTTGAGGGGCACTCCTAACTATGGCTACACCTTC	CSVALRGTPNYGYTF
-	TRBJ2-1	TRBV29-1	-	TGCAGCGTTGAATCTATAACAGGGACGTACAATGAGCAGTTCTTC	CSVESITGTYNEQFF
few	TRBJ1-2	TRBV20-1	-	TGCAGTGCTAGAGGAAGGGAGGACTATGGCTACACCTTC	CSARGREDYGYTF
-	TRBJ2-7	TRBV9	-	TGTGCCAGCAGTGTAGGGCCGGGACACATCTACGAGCAGTACTTC	CASSVGPGHIYEQYF
-	TRBJ2-3	TRBV7-2	TRBD2	TGTGCCAGCAGCCACTTAGCGGGGGGTATGACAGATACGCAGTATTTT	CASSHLAGGMTDTQYF